The rows below give T cell receptor beta chains drawn from one sample of a study of blood T cell repertoires in COVID-19. This table comes from immunoSEQ multiplex PCR, and its TCRdb copy is limited to in-frame clones, with some not included. Among 190,000 or so clones, approximately 90% were seen once, and the ten largest hold 10%. Material: PBMCs or T cells enriched from blood (not recorded which). These receptors were collected from a man younger than 35 with acute COVID-19. Both conserved end residues are part of each CDR3. The D gene is left open where the match is weak. Clone size is stated in some rows and not others, as once, few, many or a class when expanded.

CDR3 length: 14
D gene: TRBD1
J gene: TRBJ1-1
V gene: TRBV2
clone size: -
CDR3 protein: CASRGDRSNTEAFF
CDR3 DNA: TGTGCCAGCAGGGGGGACAGGTCGAACACTGAAGCTTTCTTT

CDR3 length: 14
D gene: TRBD1
J gene: TRBJ1-1
V gene: TRBV30
clone size: -
CDR3 protein: CAWSLTGTNTEAFF
CDR3 DNA: TGTGCCTGGTCATTGACAGGGACGAACACTGAAGCTTTCTTT

CDR3 length: 16
D gene: TRBD2
J gene: TRBJ2-3
V gene: TRBV5-1
clone size: -
CDR3 protein: CASSLEIAGASNTQYF
CDR3 DNA: TGCGCCAGCAGCTTGGAAATAGCGGGAGCTTCAAATACGCAGTATTTT

CDR3 length: 16
D gene: -
J gene: TRBJ2-1
V gene: TRBV30
clone size: -
CDR3 protein: CAWSARGAYRGNEQFF
CDR3 DNA: TGTGCCTGGAGTGCACGGGGGGCCTATAGGGGCAATGAGCAGTTCTTC

CDR3 length: 14
D gene: TRBD1
J gene: TRBJ2-3
V gene: TRBV5-1
clone size: once
CDR3 protein: CASGPGQNTDTQYF
CDR3 DNA: TGCGCCAGCGGACCGGGACAGAACACAGATACGCAGTATTTT

CDR3 length: 16
D gene: -
J gene: TRBJ2-3
V gene: TRBV30
clone size: -
CDR3 protein: CAWSVLAGIGADTQYF
CDR3 DNA: TGTGCCTGGAGTGTACTCGCGGGAATAGGGGCAGATACGCAGTATTTT

CDR3 length: 14
D gene: -
J gene: TRBJ1-5
V gene: TRBV4-3
clone size: -
CDR3 protein: CASSHNRGNQPQHF
CDR3 DNA: TGCGCCAGCAGCCATAACAGGGGCAATCAGCCCCAGCATTTT

CDR3 length: 18
D gene: -
J gene: TRBJ2-1
V gene: TRBV2
clone size: -
CDR3 protein: CASSEAPRQVKTWNEQFF
CDR3 DNA: TGTGCCAGCAGTGAAGCCCCCAGACAGGTTAAAACATGGAATGAGCAGTTCTTC

CDR3 length: 14
D gene: TRBD1
J gene: TRBJ1-1
V gene: TRBV29-1
clone size: once
CDR3 protein: CSVFWTGVNTEAFF
CDR3 DNA: TGCAGCGTATTTTGGACAGGGGTGAACACTGAAGCTTTCTTT

CDR3 length: 14
D gene: TRBD1
J gene: TRBJ1-2
V gene: TRBV3-1/TRBV3-2
clone size: -
CDR3 protein: CASSRGQAGYGYTF
CDR3 DNA: TGTGCCAGCAGCCGGGGACAGGCAGGGTATGGCTACACCTTC

CDR3 length: 11
D gene: -
J gene: TRBJ1-2
V gene: TRBV20-1
clone size: -
CDR3 protein: CSATTGYGYTF
CDR3 DNA: TGCAGTGCTACCACAGGGTACGGCTACACCTTC

CDR3 length: 18
D gene: -
J gene: TRBJ1-4
V gene: TRBV4-1
clone size: -
CDR3 protein: CASSRSPGRLTTNEKLFF
CDR3 DNA: TGCGCCAGCAGCCGATCCCCGGGTCGATTAACAACTAATGAAAAACTGTTTTTT

CDR3 length: 14
D gene: TRBD1
J gene: TRBJ2-1
V gene: TRBV19
clone size: once
CDR3 protein: CASSNQTGHNEQFF
CDR3 DNA: TGTGCCAGTAGTAATCAGACAGGGCACAATGAGCAGTTCTTC

CDR3 length: 15
D gene: TRBD1
J gene: TRBJ1-6
V gene: TRBV7-9
clone size: few
CDR3 protein: CASSLAAGGGSPLHF
CDR3 DNA: TGTGCCAGCAGCTTAGCGGCAGGGGGCGGTTCACCCCTCCACTTT

CDR3 length: 15
D gene: TRBD1
J gene: TRBJ1-1
V gene: TRBV2
clone size: -
CDR3 protein: CASSRSPGGDTEAFF
CDR3 DNA: TGTGCCAGCAGCCGAAGCCCAGGGGGTGACACTGAAGCTTTCTTT

CDR3 length: 18
D gene: TRBD1
J gene: TRBJ2-7
V gene: TRBV10-1
clone size: -
CDR3 protein: CASSESTGTRWPSYEQYF
CDR3 DNA: TGCGCCAGCAGTGAGTCGACAGGGACGAGGTGGCCCTCCTACGAGCAGTACTTC

CDR3 length: 11
D gene: TRBD2
J gene: TRBJ2-1
V gene: TRBV28
clone size: -
CDR3 protein: CASSAGTSLFF
CDR3 DNA: TGTGCCAGCAGTGCCGGGACTAGCCTGTTCTTC

CDR3 length: 14
D gene: -
J gene: TRBJ2-7
V gene: TRBV27
clone size: once
CDR3 protein: CASSLQGSSYEQYF
CDR3 DNA: TGTGCCAGCAGTTTACAGGGCAGCTCCTACGAGCAGTACTTC

CDR3 length: 14
D gene: -
J gene: TRBJ1-5
V gene: TRBV3-1/TRBV3-2
clone size: -
CDR3 protein: CASSQDLTNQPQHF
CDR3 DNA: TGTGCCAGCAGCCAAGACCTAACCAATCAGCCCCAGCATTTT

CDR3 length: 15
D gene: -
J gene: TRBJ1-4
V gene: TRBV5-1
clone size: -
CDR3 protein: CASSSTGSTNEKLFF
CDR3 DNA: TGCGCCAGCAGCTCCACAGGGAGCACTAATGAAAAACTGTTTTTT

CDR3 length: 11
D gene: -
J gene: TRBJ2-1
V gene: TRBV18
clone size: few
CDR3 protein: CASSPSDEQFF
CDR3 DNA: TGTGCCAGCTCACCAAGCGACGAGCAGTTCTTC

CDR3 length: 12
D gene: -
J gene: TRBJ2-2
V gene: TRBV30
clone size: -
CDR3 protein: CAWTANTGELFF
CDR3 DNA: TGTGCCTGGACAGCGAACACCGGGGAGCTGTTTTTT

CDR3 length: 17
D gene: -
J gene: TRBJ2-7
V gene: TRBV27
clone size: -
CDR3 protein: CASRKLQPGARDYEQYF
CDR3 DNA: TGTGCCAGCAGGAAACTTCAGCCTGGGGCCAGAGATTACGAGCAGTACTTC

CDR3 length: 16
D gene: -
J gene: TRBJ2-1
V gene: TRBV19
clone size: -
CDR3 protein: CASSTRRSVTYNEQFF
CDR3 DNA: TGTGCCAGTAGTACCCGGCGCAGCGTGACCTACAATGAGCAGTTCTTC

CDR3 length: 14
D gene: -
J gene: TRBJ1-2
V gene: TRBV5-4
clone size: once
CDR3 protein: CASSFGQGRYGYTF
CDR3 DNA: TGTGCCAGCAGCTTCGGGCAGGGGCGCTATGGCTACACCTTC

CDR3 length: 17
D gene: TRBD1
J gene: TRBJ2-2
V gene: TRBV12-5
clone size: once
CDR3 protein: CASGLVYRGSNTGELFF
CDR3 DNA: TGTGCTAGTGGTTTGGTCTACAGGGGGTCGAACACCGGGGAGCTGTTTTTT